These 21 T cell receptor beta chains were all obtained from the same sample, sequenced in a study of vaccination and CD4 T cells after COVID-19 (dated by TCRdb to about 2022). The library was produced with PCR. The instrument was an Illumina iSeq 100. Starting from the raw public reads, TCRdb applied fastp trimming at Q25, assembled clones with MiXCR and retained in-frame beta chains. A single entry per CDR3 protein holds the most common genes and DNA from its merged rows. This sample is represented by 15,000 to 17,000 distinct CDR3 sequences; approximately 72% of them were singletons. The ten largest clones capture 0.95% to 1.2% of the sample. The specimen comprised CD4+ T cells from blood, sampled after SARS-CoV-2 vaccination. These receptors came from a human donor who had recovered from COVID-19.

The chain couples TRBV7-9 to TRBJ2-3, with D possibly TRBD1 on 5 matching bases. There are 14 residues in the CDR3. From germline, CDR1 is SEHNR and CDR2 FQNEAQ (reference sequence). Trimming pared 5 bases from V and 0 bases from J, leaving 9 bases between. The CDR3 here is CASSRTLSTDTQYF. CDR3 bases: TGTGCCAGCAGCCGGACACTTAGCACAGATACGCAGTATTTT.

This clonotype was found once. DNA for the CDR3: TGTGCCAGCAGCGTAGGCAGGGCGGGCACACAGTATTTT. It yields the protein CASSVGRAGTQYF. The chain carries TRBV9 and TRBJ2-3; tentatively, D is TRBD1 or TRBD2 (5 bases each). CDR3 length: 13 amino acids. The V and J ends lost 0 bases and 12 bases respectively, with 14 bases between them. Looked up from germline, CDR1 is SGDLS and CDR2 is YYNGEE. The complete variable domain, with remaining parts taken from reference TRBV9 and TRBJ2-3, reads DSGVTQTPKHLITATGQRVTLRCSPRSGDLSVYWYQQSLDQGLQFLIQYYNGEERAKGNILERFSAQQFPDLHSELNLSSLELGDSALYFCASSVGRAGTQYFGPGTRLTVL.

The gene calls are TRBV15 and TRBJ2-7; no firm D call. The CDR3 has 14 residues. CDR1 and CDR2 (germline): LNHNV, YYDKDF (reference sequence). The V end lost 0 bases, the J end lost 0 bases, and 6 bases lay between the germline ends. CDR3 nucleotide sequence: TGTGCCACCAGCAGAGAGTATGGCTCCTACGAGCAGTACTTC. This encodes CATSREYGSYEQYF.

This rearrangement joins TRBV20-1 to TRBJ2-5; perhaps D is TRBD1 or TRBD2 (5 bases each). The CDR3 is 16 amino acids. In germline, CDR1 is DFQATT, CDR2 SNEGSKA (reference sequence). Trimming cost V 0 bases and J 5 bases, with 19 bases left between them. The CDR3 sequence: CSARDARGQGVETQYF. As DNA, the CDR3 is TGCAGTGCTAGAGATGCCCGGGGCCAGGGAGTGGAGACCCAGTACTTC.

The chain joins TRBV28 to TRBJ1-5; the D is unclear. This CDR3 has 13 residues. The ends were cut back, 6 bases at V and 5 bases at J, with 11 bases in the middle. Per the germline V gene, CDR1 is MDHEN and CDR2 is SYDVKM. The CDR3 reads CASRVLGYQPQHF. Written as DNA, the CDR3 is TGTGCCAGCAGGGTGCTGGGGTATCAGCCCCAGCATTTT.

Turning to this clonotype: The junction differs from germline at one of its ends, possibly a read error. The chain carries TRBV20-1 and TRBJ2-7; 7 nucleotides align to TRBD1. The CDR3 extends over 12 amino acids. Germline V gene lookup returns CDR1 DFQATT and CDR2 SNEGSKA (reference sequence). The CDR3 here is CSARTGLYAQYF. The CDR3 bases are TGCAGTGCTAGGACAGGGCTTTACGCGCAGTACTTC.

The rearrangement links TRBV18 to TRBJ2-5; perhaps TRBD2 as D (5 bases). The ends were cut back, 5 bases at V and 5 bases at J, with 9 bases in the middle. CDR1 and CDR2 from the germline V gene are KGHSH and LQKENI. The CDR3 spans 12 residues. Written as DNA, the CDR3 is TGTGCCAGCTCAGGGGAGCAGGAGACCCAGTACTTC. As protein: CASSGEQETQYF.

This clonotype was counted between two and nine times. The J gene is TRBJ2-7, the V gene TRBV19; 9 positions agree with TRBD2. V dropped 3 bases and J dropped 3; count of bases not matched to a gene: 6. The CDR3 runs 15 residues. Germline values: CDR1 LNHDA, CDR2 SQIVND (reference sequence). The CDR3 reads CASSIQTSGGYEQYF. CDR3 coding DNA: TGTGCCAGTAGTATCCAGACTAGCGGAGGCTACGAGCAGTACTTC.

This chain links TRBV2 with TRBJ2-7; D unclear. Germline CDR1 and CDR2: SNHLY and FYNNEI. CDR3 size: 12 residues. Between the trimmed V and J ends, which lost 5 bases and 0 bases, there was a span of 5 bases. In DNA, the CDR3 is TGTGCCAGCAGTCTGAGCTCCTACGAGCAGTACTTC. This encodes CASSLSSYEQYF.

This chain connects TRBV5-6 to TRBJ1-5; D is uncertain. V dropped 4 bases and J dropped 5 bases, with 16 bases sitting between them. This CDR3 is built from 15 residues. Germline assignment: CDR1 SGHDT and CDR2 YYEEEE. The CDR3 DNA is TGTGCCAGCAGCACCTCCCCATCGATGGATCAGCCCCAGCATTTT. Its translation is CASSTSPSMDQPQHF.

This rearrangement joins TRBV6-1 to TRBJ1-3; the D is unclear. This CDR3 region has 14 residues. In germline, CDR1 is MNHNS, CDR2 SASEGT. Trimming stripped 7 bases from V and 1 base from J, with 11 bases between. The CDR3 protein is CASTDRTSGNTIYF. The CDR3 bases are TGTGCCAGCACTGATAGGACTTCTGGAAACACCATATATTTT.

CDR3 residues: CASSLRLGNTGELFF. DNA for the CDR3: TGTGCCAGCAGTTTGCGGCTAGGGAACACCGGGGAGCTGTTTTTT. The V gene is TRBV12-3 or TRBV12-4, the J gene TRBJ2-2; D call uncertain. Trimming took off 3 bases at V and 1 base at J, with 9 bases between the two ends. The CDR3 spans 15 residues.

The chain joins TRBV6-2 or TRBV6-3 to TRBJ2-5, with 8 positions matching TRBD1. With V trimmed by 5 bases and J by 2 bases, 4 bases remained unmatched. The CDR3 has 14 amino acids. The germline gives CDR1 MNHEY, CDR2 SVGEGT. This CDR3 is CASSGTGFQETQYF. CDR3 coding DNA: TGTGCCAGCAGTGGGACAGGTTTTCAAGAGACCCAGTACTTC.

The chain joins TRBV27 to TRBJ1-5, with 9 nucleotides matching TRBD1. This CDR3 has 14 amino acids. From germline, CDR1 is MNHEY and CDR2 SMNVEV (reference sequence). The V and J ends lost 5 bases and 6 bases, in that order; junction bases with no gene match: 5. CDR3 protein: CASSLQGARQPQHF. DNA of the CDR3: TGTGCCAGCAGTCTACAGGGGGCACGTCAGCCCCAGCATTTT.

The chain uses TRBV10-3 and TRBJ2-2, with 9 bases identical to TRBD1. The CDR3 spans 15 residues. Trimming took 4 bases from V and 2 from J; bases not matched to a gene: 2. The germline gives CDR1 ENHRY, CDR2 SYGVKD. The CDR3 loop is CAISGGQGNTGELFF. The CDR3, as DNA: TGTGCCATCAGTGGGGGACAGGGAAACACCGGGGAGCTGTTTTTT.

V gene TRBV9 combines with J gene TRBJ1-2; D perhaps matches TRBD1 (6 bases). Trimming cost V 5 bases and J 7 bases, with 15 bases left between them. CDR3 length: 13 amino acids. The germline CDR1 and CDR2 sequences are SGDLS and YYNGEE. The CDR3 protein is CASRAGGAGGYTF. CDR3 coding DNA: TGTGCCAGCAGAGCGGGGGGCGCAGGTGGCTACACCTTC.

The chain has TRBV10-3 and TRBJ1-2; D not certain. The ends were cut back, 1 base at V and 4 bases at J, with 4 bases in the middle. Germline CDR1 reads ENHRY; CDR2 reads SYGVKD. CDR3 length equals 12 residues. CDR3 bases: TGTGCCATCAGTGAGTGGGGCTATGGCTACACCTTC. Translation: CAISEWGYGYTF.

The chain carries TRBV25-1 and TRBJ1-4; 7 bases map to TRBD1. The V gene end was trimmed by 8 bases and the J gene end by 10 bases; junction bases not matched to a gene: 4. The CDR3 totals 11 residues. Germline values: CDR1 MGHDK, CDR2 SYGVNS. The CDR3 DNA reads as TGTGCCAGCCACCGACAGGGAAAACTGTTTTTT. Its protein product is CASHRQGKLFF.

The chain has TRBV20-1 and TRBJ2-3; the D gene is possibly TRBD2 (5 bases). Germline V gene data show CDR1 as DFQATT and CDR2 as SNEGSKA (reference sequence). This CDR3 contains 13 residues. V was pared by 2 bases and J by 0 bases, with 6 bases between. CDR3 bases: TGCAGTGCTAGATTAGCGAGCACAGATACGCAGTATTTT. Protein product: CSARLASTDTQYF.

This clonotype was counted a few times. The chain is built from TRBV20-1 and TRBJ2-2, with 14 bases identical to TRBD2. The germline CDR1 and CDR2 sequences are DFQATT and SNEGSKA (reference sequence). CDR3 size: 16 residues. Germline trimming cut 2 bases from V and 6 bases from J; bases unmatched to any gene: 5. DNA for the CDR3: TGCAGTGCTAGACCAGGGACTAGCGGGAGTGCCGGGGAGCTGTTTTTT. The encoded protein is CSARPGTSGSAGELFF.

This chain uses TRBV2 with TRBJ1-3, with D tentatively TRBD1 (6 bases). The CDR3 has 12 residues. Germline V gene sequence: CDR1 SNHLY, CDR2 FYNNEI. V lost 6 bases, J lost 10 bases, and 13 bases lay in between. The CDR3, as DNA: TGTGCCAGCAGGCAGGAAGGGGGTACCATATATTTT. This sequence encodes CASRQEGGTIYF.